This T cell receptor beta chain emerged from a study of T-cell reconstitution after alpha-beta-depleted transplantation in children. This clonotype was seen ten or more times. It was with unique molecular identifiers that the TCRbeta library was prepared. TCRdb fed the PCR reads into MiXCR, producing one record per CDR3 protein. The data contain 230,000 or so distinct CDR3 sequences, around 12% of them singletons. The CDR3 has 17 amino acids. Trimming pared 2 bases from V and 6 bases from J, leaving 19 bases between. The germline gives CDR1 MRHNA, CDR2 SNTAGT. This rearrangement joins TRBV6-4 to TRBJ2-2; maybe TRBD2 (6 bases). The material was PBMCs from the stem cell graft donor, obtained from the stem cell graft. This receptor was obtained from a human donor who donated a stem cell graft to a child with acute lymphoblastic leukemia. In nucleotides, the CDR3 is TGTGCCAGCAGTGACGATGGAGTTGGAGGGGAATCCGGGGAGCTGTTTTTT. This sequence encodes CASSDDGVGGESGELFF.